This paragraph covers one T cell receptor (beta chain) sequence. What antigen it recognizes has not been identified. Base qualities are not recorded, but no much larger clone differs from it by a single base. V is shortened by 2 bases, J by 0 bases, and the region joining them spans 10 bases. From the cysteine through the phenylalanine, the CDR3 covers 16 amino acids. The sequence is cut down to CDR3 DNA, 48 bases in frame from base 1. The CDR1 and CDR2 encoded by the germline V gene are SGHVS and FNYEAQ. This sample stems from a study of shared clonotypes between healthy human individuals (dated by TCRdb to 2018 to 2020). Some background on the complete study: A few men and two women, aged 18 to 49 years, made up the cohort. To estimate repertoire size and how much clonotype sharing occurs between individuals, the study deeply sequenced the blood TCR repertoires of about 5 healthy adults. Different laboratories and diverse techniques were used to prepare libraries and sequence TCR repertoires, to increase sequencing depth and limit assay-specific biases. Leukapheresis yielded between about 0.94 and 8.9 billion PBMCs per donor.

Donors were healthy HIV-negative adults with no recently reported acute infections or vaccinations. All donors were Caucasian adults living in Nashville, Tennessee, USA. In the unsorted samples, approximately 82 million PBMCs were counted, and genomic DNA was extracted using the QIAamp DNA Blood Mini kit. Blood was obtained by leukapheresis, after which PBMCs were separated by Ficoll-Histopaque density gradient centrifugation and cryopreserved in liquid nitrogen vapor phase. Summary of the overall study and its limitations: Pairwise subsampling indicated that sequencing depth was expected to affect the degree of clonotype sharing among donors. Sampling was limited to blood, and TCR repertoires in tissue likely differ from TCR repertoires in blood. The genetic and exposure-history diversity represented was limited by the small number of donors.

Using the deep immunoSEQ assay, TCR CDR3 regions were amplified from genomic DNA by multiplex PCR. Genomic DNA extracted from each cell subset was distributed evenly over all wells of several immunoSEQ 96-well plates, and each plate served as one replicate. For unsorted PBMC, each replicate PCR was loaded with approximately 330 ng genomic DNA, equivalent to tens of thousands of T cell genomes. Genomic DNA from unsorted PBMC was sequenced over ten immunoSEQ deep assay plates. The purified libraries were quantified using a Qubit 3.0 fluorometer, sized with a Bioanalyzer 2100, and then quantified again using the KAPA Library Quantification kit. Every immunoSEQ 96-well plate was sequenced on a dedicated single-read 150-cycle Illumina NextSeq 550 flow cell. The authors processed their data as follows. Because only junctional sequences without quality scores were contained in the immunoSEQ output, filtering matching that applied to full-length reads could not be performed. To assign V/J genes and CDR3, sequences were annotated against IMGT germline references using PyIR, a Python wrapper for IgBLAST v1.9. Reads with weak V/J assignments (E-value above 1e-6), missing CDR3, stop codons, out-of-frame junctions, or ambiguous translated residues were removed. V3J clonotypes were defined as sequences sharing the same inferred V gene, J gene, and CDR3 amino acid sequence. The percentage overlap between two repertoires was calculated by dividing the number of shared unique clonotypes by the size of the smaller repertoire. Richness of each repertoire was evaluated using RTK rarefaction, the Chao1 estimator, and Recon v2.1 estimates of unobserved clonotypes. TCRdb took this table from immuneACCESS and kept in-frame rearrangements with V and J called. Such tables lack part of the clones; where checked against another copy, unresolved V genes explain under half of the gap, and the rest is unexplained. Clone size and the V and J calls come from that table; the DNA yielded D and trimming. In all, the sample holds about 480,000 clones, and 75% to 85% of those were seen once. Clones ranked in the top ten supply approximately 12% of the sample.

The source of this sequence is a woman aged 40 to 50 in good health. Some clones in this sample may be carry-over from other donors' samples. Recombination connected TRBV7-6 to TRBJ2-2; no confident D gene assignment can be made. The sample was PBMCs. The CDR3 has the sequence CASSLHAEANTGELFF. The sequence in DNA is TGTGCCAGCAGCTTACATGCGGAAGCGAACACCGGGGAGCTGTTTTTT. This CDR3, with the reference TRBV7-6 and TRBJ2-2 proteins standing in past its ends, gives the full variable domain GAGVSQSPRYKVTKRGQDVALRCDPISGHVSLYWYRQALGQGPEFLTYFNYEAQQDKSGLPNDRFSAERPEGSISTLTIQRTEQRDSAMYRCASSLHAEANTGELFFGEGSRLTVL.